One sample yielded the 7 T cell receptor beta chains listed below, sequenced in a study of Graves' ophthalmopathy and Graves' hyperthyroidism. CDR3 regions of TCR beta were amplified from RNA transcripts. The workflow started with a first-round RT-PCR run with HTBI primers and then moved on to a second-round multiplex PCR. In TCRdb, the multiplex PCR reads were re-called with MiXCR into one record per CDR3 protein. Of around 1,000,000 distinct CDR3 sequences listed, about two fifths are singletons. Sequencing was carried out using peripheral blood or thyroid tissue (not recorded which). Receptors originate from an adult man with Graves' hyperthyroidism.

This chain joins TRBV20-1 and TRBJ1-5; D remains unclear. V was clipped by 6 bases and J by 1 base, with 7 bases between them. Germline V gene lookup returns CDR1 DFQATT and CDR2 SNEGSKA (reference sequence). The CDR3 is 12 residues long. Here the CDR3 reads CSAQDSNQPQHF. The CDR3 coding sequence is TGCAGTGCACAAGACAGCAATCAGCCCCAGCATTTT.

This clonotype was counted many times. This chain joins TRBV5-1 and TRBJ1-1; D unresolved. The CDR3 has 14 residues. Trimming cost V 0 bases and J 0 bases, with 6 bases left between them. Germline lookup yields CDR1 SGHRS and CDR2 YFSETQ. CDR3 region: CASSLETMNTEAFF. CDR3 DNA: TGCGCCAGCAGCTTGGAAACCATGAACACTGAAGCTTTCTTT.

V usage is TRBV7-2 and J usage is TRBJ2-3; D is ambiguous. The germline V gene encodes CDR1 SGHTA and CDR2 FQGNSA. The CDR3 loop spans 14 amino acids. The V end was cut by 2 bases, the J end by 3 bases, with 9 bases between. The CDR3 nucleotides read TGTGCCAGCAGCTTATACAGCAAAACAGATACGCAGTATTTT. It yields the protein CASSLYSKTDTQYF.

This clonotype has ten or more counts. The DNA of the CDR3 is TGTGCCAGCAGTTACTCGCTGGGCACTGAAGCTTTCTTT. Translated, it gives CASSYSLGTEAFF. The chain joins TRBV6-2 or TRBV6-3 to TRBJ1-1; D uncertain. The V end was cut by 0 bases, the J end by 4 bases, with 6 bases between. The CDR3 spans 13 residues. Germline V gene data show CDR1 as MNHEY and CDR2 as SVGEGT.

V gene TRBV4-3 combines with J gene TRBJ2-5, with 7 bases matching TRBD1. Germline trimming cut 2 bases from V and 5 bases from J; bases unmatched to any gene: 5. The germline CDR1 and CDR2 sequences are LGHNA and YSLEER. This CDR3 is built from 14 residues. CDR3 sequence (DNA): TGCGCCAGCAGCCAAACAGGGGATTTCGAGACCCAGTACTTC. Protein: CASSQTGDFETQYF.

The chain is built from TRBV5-1 and TRBJ2-7; TRBD1 aligns across 7 bases. The CDR3 runs 16 residues. The germline V gene has CDR1 SGHRS and CDR2 YFSETQ. J lost 3 bases, V lost 4 bases, and 13 bases had no gene match. The CDR3 region has the DNA TGCGCCAGCAGCCCGGGGACCGGGACAGCATACTACGAGCAGTACTTC. Encoded protein: CASSPGTGTAYYEQYF.

The chain is built from TRBV19 and TRBJ1-5; TRBD1 matches 7 bases. In germline, CDR1 is LNHDA, CDR2 SQIVND (reference sequence). J gave up 3 bases and V 8 bases, and 4 bases lay outside the gene matches. The CDR3 consists of 13 residues. CDR3 loop: CASAGGYNQPQHF. The CDR3 DNA reads as TGTGCCAGTGCAGGGGGGTACAATCAGCCCCAGCATTTT. Full variable domain (missing parts from reference TRBV19 and TRBJ1-5): DGGITQSPKYLFRKEGQNVTLSCEQNLNHDAMYWYRQDPGQGLRLIYYSQIVNDFQKGDIAEGYSVSREKKESFPLTVTSAQKNPTAFYLCASAGGYNQPQHFGDGTRLSIL.